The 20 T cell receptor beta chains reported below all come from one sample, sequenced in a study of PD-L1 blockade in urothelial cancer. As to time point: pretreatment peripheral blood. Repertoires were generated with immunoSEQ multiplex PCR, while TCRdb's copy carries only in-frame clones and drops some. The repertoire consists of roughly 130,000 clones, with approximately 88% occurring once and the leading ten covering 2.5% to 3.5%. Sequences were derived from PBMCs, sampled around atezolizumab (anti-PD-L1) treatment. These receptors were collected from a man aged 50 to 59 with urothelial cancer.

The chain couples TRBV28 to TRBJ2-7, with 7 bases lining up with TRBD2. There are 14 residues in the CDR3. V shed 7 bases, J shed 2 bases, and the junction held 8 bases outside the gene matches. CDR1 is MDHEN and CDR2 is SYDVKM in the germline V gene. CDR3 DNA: TGTGCCAGCAAGCGGGGAACGGGCCCCTACGAGCAGTACTTC. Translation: CASKRGTGPYEQYF.

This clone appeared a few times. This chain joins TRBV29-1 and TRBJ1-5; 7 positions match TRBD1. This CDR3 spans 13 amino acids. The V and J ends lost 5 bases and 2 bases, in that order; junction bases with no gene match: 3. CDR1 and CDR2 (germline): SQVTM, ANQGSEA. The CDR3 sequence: CSVPGTGNQPQHF. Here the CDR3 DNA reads TGCAGCGTTCCCGGGACAGGCAATCAGCCCCAGCATTTT.

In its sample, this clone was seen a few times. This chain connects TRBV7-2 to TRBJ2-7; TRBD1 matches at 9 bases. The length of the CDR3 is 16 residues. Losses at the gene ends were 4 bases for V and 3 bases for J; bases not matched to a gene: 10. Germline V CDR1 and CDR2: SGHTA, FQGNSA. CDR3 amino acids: CASSSLLGQGIYEQYF. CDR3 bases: TGTGCCAGCAGCTCGCTACTGGGACAGGGTATCTACGAGCAGTACTTC. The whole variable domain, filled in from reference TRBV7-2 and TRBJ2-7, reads GAGVSQSPSNKVTEKGKDVELRCDPISGHTALYWYRQSLGQGLEFLIYFQGNSAPDKSGLPSDRFSAERTGGSVSTLTIQRTQQEDSAVYLCASSSLLGQGIYEQYFGPGTRLTVT.

The CDR3 loop reads CASSLSAGGFFYEQYF. CDR3 nucleotide sequence: TGTGCCAGCAGTTTATCGGCGGGAGGTTTCTTCTACGAGCAGTACTTC. The gene calls are TRBV27 and TRBJ2-7; 8 bases fit TRBD2. Per germline, CDR1 MNHEY and CDR2 SMNVEV (reference sequence). This CDR3 is built from 16 residues. The V and J ends lost 0 bases and 3 bases, in that order; junction bases with no gene match: 7.

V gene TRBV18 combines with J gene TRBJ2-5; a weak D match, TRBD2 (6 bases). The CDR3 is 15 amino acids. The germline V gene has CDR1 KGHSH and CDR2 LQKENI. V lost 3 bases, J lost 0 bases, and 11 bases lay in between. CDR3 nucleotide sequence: TGTGCCAGCTCACCGGGGGGTGTCTACCAAGAGACCCAGTACTTC. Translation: CASSPGGVYQETQYF.

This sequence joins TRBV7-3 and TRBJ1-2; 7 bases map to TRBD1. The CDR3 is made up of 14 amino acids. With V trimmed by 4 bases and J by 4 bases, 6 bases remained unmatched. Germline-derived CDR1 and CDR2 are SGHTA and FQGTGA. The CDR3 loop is CASSSSTGSYGYTF. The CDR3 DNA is TGTGCCAGCAGCTCCTCGACAGGGTCCTATGGCTACACCTTC.

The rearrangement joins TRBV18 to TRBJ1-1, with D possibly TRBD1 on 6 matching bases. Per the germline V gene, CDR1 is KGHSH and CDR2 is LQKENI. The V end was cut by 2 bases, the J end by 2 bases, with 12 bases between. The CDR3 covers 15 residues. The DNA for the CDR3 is TGTGCCAGCTCACCATCCACTGGGACAAACACTGAAGCTTTCTTT. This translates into CASSPSTGTNTEAFF. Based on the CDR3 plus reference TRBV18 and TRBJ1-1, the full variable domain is NAGVMQNPRHLVRRRGQEARLRCSPMKGHSHVYWYRQLPEEGLKFMVYLQKENIIDESGMPKERFSAEFPKEGPSILRIQQVVRGDSAAYFCASSPSTGTNTEAFFGQGTRLTVV.

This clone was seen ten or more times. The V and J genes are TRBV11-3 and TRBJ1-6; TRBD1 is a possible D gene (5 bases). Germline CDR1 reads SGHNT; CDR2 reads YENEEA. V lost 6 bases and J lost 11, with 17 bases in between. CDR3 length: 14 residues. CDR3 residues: CASRGGDRWPPLHF. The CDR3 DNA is TGTGCCAGCAGGGGGGGGGATCGATGGCCACCCCTCCACTTT.

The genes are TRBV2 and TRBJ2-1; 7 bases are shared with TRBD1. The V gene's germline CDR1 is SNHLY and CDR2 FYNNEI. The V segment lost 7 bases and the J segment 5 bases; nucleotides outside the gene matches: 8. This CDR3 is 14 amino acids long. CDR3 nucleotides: TGTGCCAGCAATACCGGGACAGTTAACAATGAGCAGTTCTTC. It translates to CASNTGTVNNEQFF.

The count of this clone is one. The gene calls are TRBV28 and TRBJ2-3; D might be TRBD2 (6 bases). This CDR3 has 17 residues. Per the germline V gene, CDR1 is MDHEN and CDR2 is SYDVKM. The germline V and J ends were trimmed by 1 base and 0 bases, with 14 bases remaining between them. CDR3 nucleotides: TGTGCCAGCAGTTTATCGGCGGGGCGCCTTAGCACAGATACGCAGTATTTT. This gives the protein CASSLSAGRLSTDTQYF.

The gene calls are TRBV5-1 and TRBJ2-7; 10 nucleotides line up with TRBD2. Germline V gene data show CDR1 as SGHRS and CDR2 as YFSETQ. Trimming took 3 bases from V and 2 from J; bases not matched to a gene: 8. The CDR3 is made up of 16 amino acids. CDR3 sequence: CASSSPTSGSTYEQYF. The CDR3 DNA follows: TGCGCCAGCAGCTCTCCGACTAGCGGGTCGACCTACGAGCAGTACTTC.

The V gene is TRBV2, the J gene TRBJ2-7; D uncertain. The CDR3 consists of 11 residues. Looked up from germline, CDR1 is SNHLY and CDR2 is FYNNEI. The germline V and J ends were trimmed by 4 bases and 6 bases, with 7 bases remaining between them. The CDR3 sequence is CASSASVEQYF. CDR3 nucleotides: TGTGCCAGCAGTGCGTCCGTCGAGCAGTACTTC.

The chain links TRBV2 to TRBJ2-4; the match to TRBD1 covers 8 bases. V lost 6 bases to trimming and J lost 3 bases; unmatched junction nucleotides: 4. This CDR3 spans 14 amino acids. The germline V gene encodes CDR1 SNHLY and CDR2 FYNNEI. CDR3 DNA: TGTGCCAGCAGCCCGGACAGGGTCAAAAACATTCAGTACTTC. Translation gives CASSPDRVKNIQYF.

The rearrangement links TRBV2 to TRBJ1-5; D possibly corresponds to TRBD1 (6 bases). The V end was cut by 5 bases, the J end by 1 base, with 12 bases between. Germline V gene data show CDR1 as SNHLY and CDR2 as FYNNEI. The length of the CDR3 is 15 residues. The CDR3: CASSQQGLSNQPQHF. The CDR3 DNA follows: TGTGCCAGCAGTCAACAGGGTCTGAGCAATCAGCCCCAGCATTTT.

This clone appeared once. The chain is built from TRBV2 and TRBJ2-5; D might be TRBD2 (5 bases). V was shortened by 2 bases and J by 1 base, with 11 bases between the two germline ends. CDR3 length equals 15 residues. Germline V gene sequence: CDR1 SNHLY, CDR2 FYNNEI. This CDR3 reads CASSERELPQETQYF. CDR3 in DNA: TGTGCCAGCAGTGAACGGGAACTCCCCCAAGAGACCCAGTACTTC.

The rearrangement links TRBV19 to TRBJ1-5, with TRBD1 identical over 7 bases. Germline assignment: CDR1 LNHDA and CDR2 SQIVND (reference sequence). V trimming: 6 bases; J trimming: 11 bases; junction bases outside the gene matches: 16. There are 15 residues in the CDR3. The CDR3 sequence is CASREKGQRSRAQHF. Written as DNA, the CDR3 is TGTGCCAGTAGAGAAAAGGGACAGCGGAGTCGGGCCCAGCATTTT.

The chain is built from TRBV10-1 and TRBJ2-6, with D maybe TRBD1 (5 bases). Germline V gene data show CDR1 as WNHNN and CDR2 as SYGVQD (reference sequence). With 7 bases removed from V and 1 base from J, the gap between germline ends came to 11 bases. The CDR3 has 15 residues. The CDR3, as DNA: TGCGCCAGCAATCCAGGGAAGTCTGGGGCCAACGTCCTGACTTTC. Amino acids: CASNPGKSGANVLTF.

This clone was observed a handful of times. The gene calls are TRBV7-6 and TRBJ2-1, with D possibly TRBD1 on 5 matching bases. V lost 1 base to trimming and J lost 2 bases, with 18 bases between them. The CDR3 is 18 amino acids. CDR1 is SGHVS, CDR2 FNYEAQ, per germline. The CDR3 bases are TGTGCCAGCAGCTTAGATAGTGTGGGCCCCAGGGCCTACAATGAGCAGTTCTTC. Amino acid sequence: CASSLDSVGPRAYNEQFF.

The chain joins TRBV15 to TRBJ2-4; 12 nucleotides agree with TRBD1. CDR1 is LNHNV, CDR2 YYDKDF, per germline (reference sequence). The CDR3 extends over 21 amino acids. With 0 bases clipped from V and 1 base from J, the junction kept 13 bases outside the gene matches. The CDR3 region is CATSRESSGTGGSVAKNIQYF. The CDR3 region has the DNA TGTGCCACCAGCAGAGAGTCGTCCGGGACAGGGGGCTCTGTTGCCAAAAACATTCAGTACTTC.

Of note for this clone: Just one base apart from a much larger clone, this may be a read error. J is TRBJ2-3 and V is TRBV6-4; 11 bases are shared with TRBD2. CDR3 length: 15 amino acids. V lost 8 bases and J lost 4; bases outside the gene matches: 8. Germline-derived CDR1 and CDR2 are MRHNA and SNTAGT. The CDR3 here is CASGETSGKADTQYF. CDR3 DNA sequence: TGTGCCAGCGGCGAGACTAGCGGGAAAGCAGATACGCAGTATTTT.